The 17 T cell receptor beta chains given below trace back to one sample, sequenced in a study of cytomegalovirus exposure and HLA in healthy donors. This PCR relied on a set of 60 Vbeta primers and 13 Jbeta primers. The data were produced by immunoSEQ multiplex PCR, yet TCRdb's version contains in-frame clones alone and is incomplete. The profile shows under 100,000 clones, roughly 70% of them singletons. The sequencing sample was made of PBMCs. These receptors were obtained from a woman between 50 and 59 years old in good health and CMV-seropositive.

CDR3 amino acids: CASSWDTNEKLFF. As DNA, the CDR3 is TGTGCCAGCAGCTGGGACACAAATGAAAAACTGTTTTTT. The chain recombines TRBV13 with TRBJ1-4, with D tentatively TRBD1 (6 bases). Germline assignment: CDR1 PRHDT and CDR2 FYEKMQ (reference sequence). The V and J ends lost 4 bases and 5 bases respectively, with 8 bases between them. This CDR3 has 13 amino acids.

This clone was picked up a small number of times. This chain's CDR3 is CASKGTYTYEQYF. The CDR3 DNA is TGTGCCAGTAAAGGGACATATACCTACGAGCAGTACTTC. This chain uses TRBV19 with TRBJ2-7; D possibly corresponds to TRBD1 (6 bases). The CDR3 covers 13 residues. CDR1 and CDR2 (germline): LNHDA, SQIVND (reference sequence). The V and J ends lost 7 bases and 2 bases respectively, with 12 bases between them.

The chain has TRBV5-1 and TRBJ2-3; a possible D gene is TRBD2 (6 bases). The CDR3 covers 14 residues. The V end was cut by 7 bases, the J end by 4 bases, with 16 bases between. The germline CDR1 and CDR2 sequences are SGHRS and YFSETQ. The DNA of the CDR3 is TGCGCCAGCCACCGGGGGACTGTAGCAGATACGCAGTATTTT. It translates to CASHRGTVADTQYF. Complete variable domain (other parts from reference TRBV5-1 and TRBJ2-3): KAGVTQTPRYLIKTRGQQVTLSCSPISGHRSVSWYQQTPGQGLQFLFEYFSETQRNKGNFPGRFSGRQFSNSRSEMNVSTLELGDSALYLCASHRGTVADTQYFGPGTRLTVL.

This clone was picked up a small number of times. The J gene is TRBJ2-1, the V gene TRBV29-1, with 7 bases aligning to TRBD2. From germline, CDR1 is SQVTM and CDR2 ANQGSEA. V gave up 3 bases and J gave up 4 bases; unmatched junction bases: 6. This CDR3 region has 14 residues. CDR3 protein: CSVDSLAEYNEQFF. CDR3 nucleotide sequence: TGCAGCGTTGATAGTCTAGCGGAATACAATGAGCAGTTCTTC.

In DNA, the CDR3 is TGTGCCAGCAGTTTATACGGGGGGAACACAGATACGCAGTATTTT. Amino acids: CASSLYGGNTDTQYF. The chain employs TRBV28 and TRBJ2-3, with 7 bases fitting TRBD2. Germline trimming cut 1 base from V and 2 bases from J; bases unmatched to any gene: 3. This CDR3 comprises 15 residues. Germline V gene lookup returns CDR1 MDHEN and CDR2 SYDVKM. The whole variable domain, remainder taken from reference TRBV28 and TRBJ2-3, is DVKVTQSSRYLVKRTGEKVFLECVQDMDHENMFWYRQDPGLGLRLIYFSYDVKMKEKGDIPEGYSVSREKKERFSLILESASTNQTSMYLCASSLYGGNTDTQYFGPGTRLTVL.

This chain connects TRBV5-1 to TRBJ2-3; D might be TRBD2 (5 bases). Between the trimmed V and J ends, which lost 6 bases and 3 bases, there was a span of 11 bases. Germline CDR1 reads SGHRS; CDR2 reads YFSETQ. CDR3 length equals 13 residues. CDR3 DNA: TGCGCCAGCACCCCGGGCGGGACAGATACGCAGTATTTT. It yields the protein CASTPGGTDTQYF.

This clone was counted a few times. The V and J genes are TRBV28 and TRBJ2-5; 7 nucleotides align to TRBD2. Per the germline V gene, CDR1 is MDHEN and CDR2 is SYDVKM. This CDR3 comprises 16 residues. V shed 3 bases and J 2 bases; nucleotides not matched to a gene: 9. CDR3 DNA sequence: TGTGCCAGCAGTTTTTTTGGGGGGAGGGGACAAGAGACCCAGTACTTC. Amino acids: CASSFFGGRGQETQYF.

A note on this clone: Relative to the germline gene, one junction end is altered; a read error may explain this. The rearrangement joins TRBV7-9 to TRBJ1-2; D might be TRBD1 (5 bases). From germline, CDR1 is SEHNR and CDR2 FQNEAQ (reference sequence). The CDR3 has 12 residues. The CDR3 DNA reads as TGTTCCAGCAGCTTCGACAGCTATGGCTACACCTTC. Translating gives CSSSFDSYGYTF.

The chain recombines TRBV7-6 with TRBJ1-4, with D maybe TRBD1 (6 bases). The V gene lost 3 bases and the J gene lost 4 bases, with 21 bases spanning the gap. The germline V gene has CDR1 SGHVS and CDR2 FNYEAQ. The CDR3 is made up of 18 amino acids. The CDR3 coding sequence is TGTGCCAGCAGCTTGTACGATGGACAGTTTGCAGTTAATGAAAAACTGTTTTTT. Amino acid sequence: CASSLYDGQFAVNEKLFF.

This clone came up once. V gene TRBV5-1 combines with J gene TRBJ2-7; possibly TRBD2 for D (5 bases). CDR1 and CDR2 from the germline V gene are SGHRS and YFSETQ. CDR3 size: 16 residues. V lost 3 bases and J lost 4, with 20 bases in between. CDR3 protein: CASSSPEGERKYEQYF. CDR3 coding DNA: TGCGCCAGCAGCTCACCCGAGGGAGAGAGAAAGTACGAGCAGTACTTC.

This clone occurred a few times. The chain carries TRBV7-2 and TRBJ1-1, with unresolved D. This CDR3 is 14 amino acids long. With 3 bases removed from V and 7 bases from J, the gap between germline ends came to 15 bases. Germline V lookup: CDR1 SGHTA, CDR2 FQGNSA. The CDR3 spells CASSFNPTGFEAFF. The CDR3 DNA reads TGTGCCAGCAGCTTCAACCCAACGGGGTTTGAAGCTTTCTTT.

This chain joins TRBV6-1 and TRBJ1-3; D not certain. Trimming left V 2 bases short and J 4 bases short, with 9 bases between. The germline gives CDR1 MNHNS, CDR2 SASEGT. CDR3 length: 14 amino acids. The CDR3 is CASSEWYRGNTIYF. The CDR3 bases are TGTGCCAGCAGTGAATGGTATAGAGGAAACACCATATATTTT.

The chain recombines TRBV18 with TRBJ2-7; 7 bases match TRBD1. The CDR3 is 13 amino acids. Germline V CDR1 and CDR2: KGHSH, LQKENI. Trimming at V came to 2 bases and at J to 5 bases, leaving 3 bases not matched to a gene. The DNA of the CDR3 is TGTGCCAGCTCACCAGACAGGGACCACGAGCAGTACTTC. Protein sequence: CASSPDRDHEQYF. Based on the CDR3 plus reference TRBV18 and TRBJ2-7, the full variable domain is NAGVMQNPRHLVRRRGQEARLRCSPMKGHSHVYWYRQLPEEGLKFMVYLQKENIIDESGMPKERFSAEFPKEGPSILRIQQVVRGDSAAYFCASSPDRDHEQYFGPGTRLTVT.

This chain uses TRBV30 with TRBJ2-7, with D maybe TRBD1 (6 bases). With 2 bases removed from V and 2 bases from J, the gap between germline ends came to 16 bases. CDR1 is GTSNPN, CDR2 SVGIG, per germline (reference sequence). The CDR3 spans 15 residues. The DNA for the CDR3 is TGTGCCTGGAGTATAGGACAGCCTGGGGCCTACGAGCAGTACTTC. This translates into CAWSIGQPGAYEQYF.

The chain combines TRBV6-1 with TRBJ1-4; D remains unclear. This CDR3 has 13 residues. V was pared by 2 bases and J by 8 bases, with 9 bases between. The germline V gene encodes CDR1 MNHNS and CDR2 SASEGT. CDR3 residues: CASSERREEKLFF. CDR3 nucleotides: TGTGCCAGCAGTGAAAGGAGGGAGGAAAAACTGTTTTTT.

This chain links TRBV28 with TRBJ1-2; perhaps TRBD1 as D (5 bases). The V end was cut by 3 bases, the J end by 7 bases, with 9 bases between. CDR1 MDHEN and CDR2 SYDVKM come from the germline V gene. The CDR3 is 12 residues long. The CDR3 sequence: CASSFAGPGYTF. The CDR3 coding sequence is TGTGCCAGCAGTTTCGCAGGGCCTGGCTACACCTTC.

The rearrangement joins TRBV5-8 to TRBJ2-1; D may be TRBD1 (6 bases). The CDR3 length is 13 residues. V was cut by 3 bases and J by 4 bases, with 8 bases left in between. CDR1 SGHTS and CDR2 YDEGEE come from the germline V gene. CDR3 residues: CASSWDIYNEQFF. The CDR3 DNA follows: TGTGCCAGCAGCTGGGACATATACAATGAGCAGTTCTTC.